A selection of T cell receptor beta chains follows, all from one sample in a study of liver allograft versus peripheral blood T cells. TCRdb re-called the reads with MiXCR, one entry per CDR3 protein. The data show around 13,000 distinct CDR3 sequences, over 25% seen once. The receptors here all came from a human patient who had a liver transplant. Some T cells may be transferred from the graft donor. CDR3s include the opening cysteine and the closing phenylalanine or tryptophan. Each record gives: clone size, J gene, D gene, V gene, CDR3 DNA, CDR3 protein. D genes are given only for firm matches. The listing skips clone size in some rows; elsewhere it reads once, few, many or a size class.

many,TRBJ1-5,TRBD1,TRBV19,TGTGCCACCCAGGGGGTAGGGGGTCAGCCCCAGCATTTT,CATQGVGGQPQHF
few,TRBJ1-3,-,TRBV19,TGTGCCAGTAGTAGAGCTCCGACAGGCAACTCTGGAAACACCATATATTTT,CASSRAPTGNSGNTIYF
few,TRBJ2-1,-,TRBV5-6,TGTGCCAGCAGCACTGGGACTTCCCTCGCGTACAATGAGCAGTTCTTC,CASSTGTSLAYNEQFF
-,TRBJ2-7,TRBD1,TRBV19,TGTGCCAGTAGTTTTCGGACAGGGCGCTACGAGCAGTACTTC,CASSFRTGRYEQYF
medium-sized,TRBJ1-2,-,TRBV18,TGTGCCAGCTCACAAGGGATTGAGGGGAACTATGGCTACACCTTC,CASSQGIEGNYGYTF
-,TRBJ1-1,-,TRBV6-5,TGTGCCAGCAGGCCTTCGGGGGGCGGCACTGAAGCTTTCTTT,CASRPSGGGTEAFF
many,TRBJ2-7,-,TRBV6-6,TGTGCCAGCAGTTACTCAGCCAACAGCGTTTTCGAGCAGTACTTC,CASSYSANSVFEQYF
many,TRBJ1-6,TRBD1,TRBV27,TGTGCCAGCACCGCCGCCGGGACAGGGGGTGATTCACCCCTCCACTTT,CASTAAGTGGDSPLHF
-,TRBJ2-1,-,TRBV12-3/TRBV12-4,TGTGCCAGCCAGCGGGCCGGGGACCCACGGAATGAGCAGTTCTTC,CASQRAGDPRNEQFF
medium-sized,TRBJ2-2,-,TRBV18,TGTGCCAGCTCACCAGTACAGGGACCCGGGGAGCTGTTTTTT,CASSPVQGPGELFF
once,TRBJ2-7,TRBD2,TRBV12-3/TRBV12-4,TGTGCCAGCAGAAACAGAAGACTAGCCGGGAGCTCCTACGAGCAGTACTTC,CASRNRRLAGSSYEQYF
-,TRBJ2-7,-,TRBV24-1,TGCCCGGTAGGGTCCTACGAGCAGTACTTC,CPVGSYEQYF
many,TRBJ2-7,TRBD2,TRBV29-1,TGCAGCGTTGAAGGGTTGAGGACTAGTGACTCCTACGAGCAGTACTTC,CSVEGLRTSDSYEQYF
few,TRBJ1-1,-,TRBV6-5,TGTGCCAGCAGTTCCCTGGCAGGGTCCTCTGAAGCTTTCTTT,CASSSLAGSSEAFF
few,TRBJ2-7,-,TRBV5-4,TGTGCCAGCAGTTCTCAGGGAGTGGACGAGCAGTACTTC,CASSSQGVDEQYF
-,TRBJ2-1,-,TRBV27,TGTGCCAGCAGTTTATTAGGAAGCTCCTACAATGAGCAGTTCTTC,CASSLLGSSYNEQFF
-,TRBJ1-5,-,TRBV18,TGTGCCAGCTCACGCGGGGGCCCGCTCAGGGGTCAGCCCCAGCATTTT,CASSRGGPLRGQPQHF
medium-sized,TRBJ2-4,TRBD1,TRBV6-1,TGTGCCAGCAGGGTGACAGGGGAAAACATTCAGTACTTC,CASRVTGENIQYF
-,TRBJ1-3,-,TRBV6-5,TGTGCCAGCAGTCGGGAGTCGGCTGGAAACACCATATATTTT,CASSRESAGNTIYF
few,TRBJ1-4,TRBD1,TRBV10-1,TGCGCCAGCAGTGAAGGGGGCCTAGATGAAAAACTGTTTTTT,CASSEGGLDEKLFF
-,TRBJ1-1,TRBD1,TRBV6-2/TRBV6-3,TGTGCCAGCAGCCCCAGGGGGAGCAGCACTGAAGCTTTCTTT,CASSPRGSSTEAFF
medium-sized,TRBJ2-1,TRBD1,TRBV27,TGTGCCAGCAGCCGACAGGGGTACTACAATGAGCAGTTCTTC,CASSRQGYYNEQFF
-,TRBJ2-3,-,TRBV7-9,TGTGCCAGCAGCCCCCCCCCTAGTGGGGATACGCAGTATTTT,CASSPPPSGDTQYF
many,TRBJ2-7,-,TRBV19,TGTGCCAGTAGTATTTTCCAGGACGGCGAGCAGTACTTC,CASSIFQDGEQYF
-,TRBJ1-5,-,TRBV6-1,TGTGCCACGTCCCAGCGGACCAGCAATCAGCCCCAGCATTTT,CATSQRTSNQPQHF
-,TRBJ1-4,-,TRBV5-4,TGTGCCAGCAGCTTGTCTCGGGAAACAACTAATGAAAAACTGTTTTTT,CASSLSRETTNEKLFF
many,TRBJ2-1,-,TRBV6-5,TGTGCCAGCAGTTGGGGGGCAGCGGGGTCAGGCCTCGATGAGCAGTTCTTC,CASSWGAAGSGLDEQFF
-,TRBJ1-1,-,TRBV25-1,TGTGCCAGCAGTGAATTGGGGAGGGGCTGGGAGAACACTGAAGCTTTCTTT,CASSELGRGWENTEAFF
many,TRBJ1-4,-,TRBV10-3,TGTGCCATCAGTGAAATGACTAATGAAAAACTGTTTTTT,CAISEMTNEKLFF
few,TRBJ2-1,TRBD2,TRBV10-3,TGTGCCACCGGACTAGCGGGGGGTGATGAGCAGTTCTTC,CATGLAGGDEQFF
-,TRBJ1-3,-,TRBV20-1,TGCAGTGCTACGGAGGACAGTTCCGGGGACACCATATATTTT,CSATEDSSGDTIYF
-,TRBJ2-7,-,TRBV5-5,TGTGCCAGCAGCTTGGGTCAGAGCTCCTACGAGCAGTACTTC,CASSLGQSSYEQYF
-,TRBJ1-3,-,TRBV5-4,TGTGCCAGCGGAAGTTCGAGGGGCTCTGGAAACACCATATATTTT,CASGSSRGSGNTIYF
few,TRBJ1-1,-,TRBV6-6,TGTGCCAGCATTCCGGGACAGAACACTGAAGCTTTCTTT,CASIPGQNTEAFF
-,TRBJ2-7,TRBD2,TRBV6-2/TRBV6-3,TGTGCCAGCAGCAAACTTCCATTTAGCGGGAGGGCCCTCGGCCACGAGCAGTACTTC,CASSKLPFSGRALGHEQYF
medium-sized,TRBJ1-6,-,TRBV24-1,TGTGCCACCAGTGATTTTGAAGGGACGCTAAGAACCTATAATTCACCCCTCCACTTT,CATSDFEGTLRTYNSPLHF
-,TRBJ1-3,TRBD1,TRBV6-5,TGTGCCAGCAGTTCCCGGGACAGGGGAAGAAACACCATATATTTT,CASSSRDRGRNTIYF
-,TRBJ1-5,TRBD1,TRBV19,TGTGCCAGTAGTACCACTCGGACAGGGAGGGGTGGTCAGCCCCAGCATTTT,CASSTTRTGRGGQPQHF
-,TRBJ1-2,-,TRBV18,TGTGCCAGCTCTCCAGAACAAGGGCCTTATGGCTACACCTTC,CASSPEQGPYGYTF
-,TRBJ1-3,-,TRBV19,TGTGCCAGTAGTAGACACGGGAGCTCTGGAAACACCATATATTTT,CASSRHGSSGNTIYF
-,TRBJ2-1,TRBD2,TRBV30,TGTGCCTCCTCGGGACTAGCGGGAGGCCAAGCCTACAATGAGCAGTTCTTC,CASSGLAGGQAYNEQFF
-,TRBJ2-1,TRBD2,TRBV7-9,TGTGCCAGCAGCTTACCCGGACTAGCGGGGGCAAATGAGCAGTTCTTC,CASSLPGLAGANEQFF
medium-sized,TRBJ2-3,-,TRBV24-1,TGTGCCACCAGTGCCTGCAGGGCCCTCACAGATACGCAGTATTTT,CATSACRALTDTQYF
-,TRBJ1-5,TRBD1,TRBV13,TGTGCCAGCAGCTCCCCGGACCTTCAGGGGGCACTTACTGGGCCCCAGCATTTT,CASSSPDLQGALTGPQHF
-,TRBJ2-6,TRBD1,TRBV12-3/TRBV12-4,TGTGCCAGCAGATTAGACAGGGCTGGGGCCAACGTCCTGACTTTC,CASRLDRAGANVLTF